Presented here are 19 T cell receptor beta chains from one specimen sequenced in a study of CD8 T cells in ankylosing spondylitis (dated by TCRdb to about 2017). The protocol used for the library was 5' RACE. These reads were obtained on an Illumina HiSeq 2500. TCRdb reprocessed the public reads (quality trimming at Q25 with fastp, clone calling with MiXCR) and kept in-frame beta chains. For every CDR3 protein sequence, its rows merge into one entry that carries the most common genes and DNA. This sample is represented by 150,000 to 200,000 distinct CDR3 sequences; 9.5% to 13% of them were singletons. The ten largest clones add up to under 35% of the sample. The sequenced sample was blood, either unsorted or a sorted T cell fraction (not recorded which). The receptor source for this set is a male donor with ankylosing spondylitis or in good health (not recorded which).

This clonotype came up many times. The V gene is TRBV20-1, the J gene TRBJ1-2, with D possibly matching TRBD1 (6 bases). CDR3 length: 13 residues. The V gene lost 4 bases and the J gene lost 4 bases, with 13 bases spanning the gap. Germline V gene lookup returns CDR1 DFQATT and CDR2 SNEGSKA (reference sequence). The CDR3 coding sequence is TGCAGTGCTAAGTCGGGGGGGGCCTATGGCTACACCTTC. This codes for CSAKSGGAYGYTF.

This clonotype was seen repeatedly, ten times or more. DNA of the CDR3: TGTGCCAGCAGTTTAACGAGAGCGGGGAGATTGCAAGAGACCCAGTACTTC. This gives the protein CASSLTRAGRLQETQYF. The chain couples TRBV12-3 or TRBV12-4 to TRBJ2-5; 7 bases match TRBD2. The CDR3 is 17 residues long. Trimming removed 2 bases from V and 2 bases from J; junction bases left unmatched: 11.

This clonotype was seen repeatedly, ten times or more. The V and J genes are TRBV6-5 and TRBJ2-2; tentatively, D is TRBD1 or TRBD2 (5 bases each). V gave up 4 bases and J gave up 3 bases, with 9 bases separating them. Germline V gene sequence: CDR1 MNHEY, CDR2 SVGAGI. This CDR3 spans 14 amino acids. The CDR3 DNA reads TGTGCCAGCAGTTTAAGGGGAGACACCGGGGAGCTGTTTTTT. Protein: CASSLRGDTGELFF.

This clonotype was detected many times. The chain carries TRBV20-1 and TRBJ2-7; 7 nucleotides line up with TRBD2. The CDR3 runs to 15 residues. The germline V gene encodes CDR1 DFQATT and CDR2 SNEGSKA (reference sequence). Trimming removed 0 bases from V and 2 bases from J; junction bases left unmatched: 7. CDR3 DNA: TGCAGTGCTAGAGACCCAGCGGGGCGCCCCTACGAGCAGTACTTC. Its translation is CSARDPAGRPYEQYF.

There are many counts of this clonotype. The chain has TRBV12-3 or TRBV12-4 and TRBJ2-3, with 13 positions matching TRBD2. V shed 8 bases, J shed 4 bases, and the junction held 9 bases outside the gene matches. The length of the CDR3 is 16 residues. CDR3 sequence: CASRRTSGSGADTQYF. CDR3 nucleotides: TGTGCCAGCCGCAGGACTAGCGGGAGTGGGGCAGATACGCAGTATTTT.

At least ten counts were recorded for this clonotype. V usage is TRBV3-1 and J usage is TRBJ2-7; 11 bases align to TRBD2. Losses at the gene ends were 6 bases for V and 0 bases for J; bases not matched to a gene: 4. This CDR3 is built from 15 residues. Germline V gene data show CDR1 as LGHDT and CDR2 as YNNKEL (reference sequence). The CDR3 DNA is TGTGCCAGCAGTCGACTAGCGGGGAGCTCCTACGAGCAGTACTTC. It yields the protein CASSRLAGSSYEQYF.

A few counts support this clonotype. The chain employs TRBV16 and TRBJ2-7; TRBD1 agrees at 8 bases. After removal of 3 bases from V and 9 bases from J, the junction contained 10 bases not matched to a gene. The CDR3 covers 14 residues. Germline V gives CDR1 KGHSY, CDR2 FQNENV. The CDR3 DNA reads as TGTGCCAGCAGCCAGGTCGGACAGGGCGGAGGGCAGTACTTC. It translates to CASSQVGQGGGQYF.

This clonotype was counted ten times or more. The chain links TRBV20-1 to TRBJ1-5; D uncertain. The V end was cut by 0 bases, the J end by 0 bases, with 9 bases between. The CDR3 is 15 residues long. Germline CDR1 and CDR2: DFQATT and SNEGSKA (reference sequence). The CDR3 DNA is TGCAGTGCTAGAGATTTAAGGTCTAGCAATCAGCCCCAGCATTTT. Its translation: CSARDLRSSNQPQHF.

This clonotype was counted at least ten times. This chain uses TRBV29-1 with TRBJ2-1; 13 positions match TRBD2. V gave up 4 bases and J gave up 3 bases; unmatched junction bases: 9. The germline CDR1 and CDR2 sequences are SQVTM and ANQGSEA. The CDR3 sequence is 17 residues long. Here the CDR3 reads CSVVERRTSGGYNEQFF. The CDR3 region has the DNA TGCAGCGTTGTAGAGAGGAGGACTAGCGGGGGCTACAATGAGCAGTTCTTC.

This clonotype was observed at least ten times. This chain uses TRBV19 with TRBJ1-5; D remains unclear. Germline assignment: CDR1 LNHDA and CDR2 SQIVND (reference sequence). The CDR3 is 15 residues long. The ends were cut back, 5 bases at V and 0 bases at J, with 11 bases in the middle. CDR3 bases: TGTGCCAGTAGTGGAGGGATTGATAGCAATCAGCCCCAGCATTTT. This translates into CASSGGIDSNQPQHF.

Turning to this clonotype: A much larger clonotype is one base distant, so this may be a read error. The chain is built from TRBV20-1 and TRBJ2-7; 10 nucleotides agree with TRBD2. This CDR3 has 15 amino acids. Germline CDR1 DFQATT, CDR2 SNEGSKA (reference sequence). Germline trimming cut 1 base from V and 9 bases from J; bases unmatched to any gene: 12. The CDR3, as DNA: TGCAGTGCTAGAGTGGCTAGCGGGAGTGGAAGGGCGCAGTACTTC. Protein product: CSARVASGSGRAQYF.

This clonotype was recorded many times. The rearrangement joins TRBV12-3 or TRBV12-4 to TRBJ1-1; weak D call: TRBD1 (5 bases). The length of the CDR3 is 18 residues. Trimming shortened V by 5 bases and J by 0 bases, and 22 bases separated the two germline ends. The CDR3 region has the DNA TGTGCCAGCAGTCCGAGACAGCGGCCGGGCAAAATGAACACTGAAGCTTTCTTT. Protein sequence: CASSPRQRPGKMNTEAFF.

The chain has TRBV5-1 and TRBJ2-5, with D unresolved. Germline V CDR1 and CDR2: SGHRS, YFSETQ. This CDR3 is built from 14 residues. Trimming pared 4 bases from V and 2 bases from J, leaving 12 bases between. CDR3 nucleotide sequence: TGCGCCAGCAGCCCATTGGACCTACAAGAGACCCAGTACTTC. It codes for CASSPLDLQETQYF.

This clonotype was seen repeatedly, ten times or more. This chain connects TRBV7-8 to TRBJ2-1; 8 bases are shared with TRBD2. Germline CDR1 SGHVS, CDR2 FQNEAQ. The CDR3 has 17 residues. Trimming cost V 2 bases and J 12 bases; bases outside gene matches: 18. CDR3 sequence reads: CASSLSGLGLRLGGQFF. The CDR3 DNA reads TGTGCCAGCAGCTTATCGGGACTAGGGTTAAGACTAGGAGGGCAGTTCTTC.

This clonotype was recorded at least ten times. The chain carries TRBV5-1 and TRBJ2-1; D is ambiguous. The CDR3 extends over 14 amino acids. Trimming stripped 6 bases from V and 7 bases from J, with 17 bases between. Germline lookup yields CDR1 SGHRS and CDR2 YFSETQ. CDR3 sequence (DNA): TGCGCCAGCAACCGTGGCCTGGCCACGAATGAGCAGTTCTTC. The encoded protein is CASNRGLATNEQFF.

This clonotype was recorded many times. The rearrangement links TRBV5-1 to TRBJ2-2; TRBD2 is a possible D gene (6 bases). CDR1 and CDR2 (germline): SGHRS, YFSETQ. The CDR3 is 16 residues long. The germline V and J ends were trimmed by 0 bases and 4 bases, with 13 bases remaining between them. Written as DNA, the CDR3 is TGCGCCAGCAGCTTGGCCTTTGGGGGGAGCACCGGGGAGCTGTTTTTT. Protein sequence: CASSLAFGGSTGELFF.

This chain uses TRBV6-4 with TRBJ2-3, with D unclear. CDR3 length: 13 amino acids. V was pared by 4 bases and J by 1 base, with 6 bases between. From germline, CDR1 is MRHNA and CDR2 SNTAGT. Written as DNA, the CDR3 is TGTGCCAGCAGTGCTTTCCGCACAGATACGCAGTATTTT. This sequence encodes CASSAFRTDTQYF.

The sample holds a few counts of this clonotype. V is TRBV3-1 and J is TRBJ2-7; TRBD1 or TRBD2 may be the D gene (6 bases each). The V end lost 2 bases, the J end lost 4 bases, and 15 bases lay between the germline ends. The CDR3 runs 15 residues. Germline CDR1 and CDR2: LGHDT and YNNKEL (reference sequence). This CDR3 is CASSQLTGRNYEQYF. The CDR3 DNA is TGTGCCAGCAGCCAATTAACAGGGAGGAATTACGAGCAGTACTTC.

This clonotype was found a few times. This CDR3 reads CASSFGDSTDTQYF. Written as DNA, the CDR3 is TGTGCCAGCAGCTTCGGGGACAGTACAGATACGCAGTATTTT. The chain employs TRBV7-9 and TRBJ2-3; the match to TRBD1 covers 7 bases. Germline CDR1 is SEHNR and CDR2 is FQNEAQ (reference sequence). The trim removed 3 bases at V and 3 bases at J, leaving 3 bases unmatched. The length of the CDR3 is 14 residues. The whole variable domain, remainder taken from reference TRBV7-9 and TRBJ2-3, is DTGVSQNPRHKITKRGQNVTFRCDPISEHNRLYWYRQTLGQGPEFLTYFQNEAQLEKSRLLSDRFSAERPKGSFSTLEIQRTEQGDSAMYLCASSFGDSTDTQYFGPGTRLTVL.